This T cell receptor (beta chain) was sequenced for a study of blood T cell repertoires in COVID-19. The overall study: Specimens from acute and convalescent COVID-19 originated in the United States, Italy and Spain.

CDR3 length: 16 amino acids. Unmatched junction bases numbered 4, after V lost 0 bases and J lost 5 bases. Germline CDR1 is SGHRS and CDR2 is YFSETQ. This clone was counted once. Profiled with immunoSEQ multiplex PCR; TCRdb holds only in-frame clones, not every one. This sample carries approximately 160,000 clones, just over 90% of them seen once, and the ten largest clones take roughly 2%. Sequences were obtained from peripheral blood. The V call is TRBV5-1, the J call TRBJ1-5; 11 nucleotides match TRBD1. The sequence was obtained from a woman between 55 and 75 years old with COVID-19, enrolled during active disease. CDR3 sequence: CASSLGTGGLDQPQHF. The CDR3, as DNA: TGCGCCAGCAGCTTGGGGACAGGGGGCCTTGATCAGCCCCAGCATTTT.